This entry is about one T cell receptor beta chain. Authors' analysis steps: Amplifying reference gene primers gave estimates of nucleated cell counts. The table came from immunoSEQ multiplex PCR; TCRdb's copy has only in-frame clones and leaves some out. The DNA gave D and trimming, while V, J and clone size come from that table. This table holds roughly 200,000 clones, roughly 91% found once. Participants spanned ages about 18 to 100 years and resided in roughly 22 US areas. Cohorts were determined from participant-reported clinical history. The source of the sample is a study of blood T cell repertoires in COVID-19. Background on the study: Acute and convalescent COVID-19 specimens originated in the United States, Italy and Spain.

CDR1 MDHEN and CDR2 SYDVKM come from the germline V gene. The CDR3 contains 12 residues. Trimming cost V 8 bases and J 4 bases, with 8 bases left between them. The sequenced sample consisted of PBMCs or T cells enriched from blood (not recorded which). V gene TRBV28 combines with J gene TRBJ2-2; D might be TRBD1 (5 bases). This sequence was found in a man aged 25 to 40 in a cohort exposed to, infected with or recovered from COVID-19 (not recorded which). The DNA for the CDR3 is TGTGCCAGCCGACAGAGCACCGGGGAGCTGTTTTTT. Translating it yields CASRQSTGELFF.